The rows below give T cell receptor beta chains drawn from one sample of a study of OX40 agonist ivuxolimab in advanced cancers. TCRdb's table, derived via immunoSEQ multiplex PCR, lists solely in-frame clones and lacks some. The table lists tens of thousands of clones, roughly 87% of them singletons. This material consisted of CD4+ or CD8+ T cells sorted from blood, taken in a trial of the OX40 agonist ivuxolimab. All receptors come from an adult with an advanced solid tumor such as melanoma, head and neck, liver or kidney cancer. CDR3s include the opening cysteine and the closing phenylalanine or tryptophan. D genes are given only for firm matches. Clone size appears in some rows only: once, few, many, or a class for an expanded clone.

j_call: TRBJ2-2
d_call: .
v_call: TRBV4-1
clone_size: .
cdr3_aa: CASSQDQTDHTNTGELFF
cdr3_nt: TGCGCCAGCAGCCAAGACCAGACGGATCACACGAACACCGGGGAGCTGTTTTTT

j_call: TRBJ1-2
d_call: .
v_call: TRBV6-5
clone_size: .
cdr3_aa: CAIEKQGGDYGYTF
cdr3_nt: TGTGCCATTGAGAAACAGGGTGGTGACTATGGCTACACCTTC

j_call: TRBJ2-1
d_call: TRBD1
v_call: TRBV5-6
clone_size: .
cdr3_aa: CASSPTGTGVGNEQFF
cdr3_nt: TGTGCCAGCAGCCCCACCGGGACAGGGGTAGGCAATGAGCAGTTCTTC

j_call: TRBJ2-2
d_call: .
v_call: TRBV19
clone_size: .
cdr3_aa: CASSTQAPGELFF
cdr3_nt: TGTGCCAGTAGTACACAGGCCCCCGGGGAGCTGTTTTTT

j_call: TRBJ2-7
d_call: .
v_call: TRBV11-2
clone_size: once
cdr3_aa: CASSLASQGYEQYF
cdr3_nt: TGTGCCAGCAGCTTAGCCTCTCAGGGGTACGAGCAGTACTTC

j_call: TRBJ1-2
d_call: .
v_call: TRBV7-8
clone_size: .
cdr3_aa: CASSLATENYGYTF
cdr3_nt: TGTGCCAGCAGCTTAGCAACAGAGAACTATGGCTACACCTTC

j_call: TRBJ2-5
d_call: .
v_call: TRBV7-9
clone_size: .
cdr3_aa: CASSSGSGGWGTQYF
cdr3_nt: TGTGCCAGCAGCTCCGGTTCGGGCGGATGGGGGACCCAGTACTTC

j_call: TRBJ1-5
d_call: .
v_call: TRBV25-1
clone_size: .
cdr3_aa: CASSKGRNQPQHF
cdr3_nt: TGTGCCAGCAGTAAGGGACGCAATCAGCCCCAGCATTTT

j_call: TRBJ2-5
d_call: TRBD2
v_call: TRBV20-1
clone_size: .
cdr3_aa: CSAIPRTRYF
cdr3_nt: TGCAGTGCTATCCCCAGGACTAGGTACTTC

j_call: TRBJ2-1
d_call: .
v_call: TRBV5-1
clone_size: .
cdr3_aa: CASSLVSSGYNEQFF
cdr3_nt: TGCGCCAGCAGCTTGGTTAGTTCGGGATACAATGAGCAGTTCTTC

j_call: TRBJ2-6
d_call: TRBD1
v_call: TRBV7-3
clone_size: .
cdr3_aa: CASSFRTGRSSGANVLTF
cdr3_nt: TGTGCCAGCAGCTTTCGGACAGGGCGATCCTCTGGGGCCAACGTCCTGACTTTC

j_call: TRBJ2-7
d_call: .
v_call: TRBV30
clone_size: .
cdr3_aa: CAWNSGQVYEQYF
cdr3_nt: TGTGCCTGGAACTCGGGCCAAGTTTACGAGCAGTACTTC

j_call: TRBJ1-5
d_call: .
v_call: TRBV7-2
clone_size: .
cdr3_aa: CASSLDMGPQHF
cdr3_nt: TGTGCCAGCAGCTTAGATATGGGGCCCCAGCATTTT

j_call: TRBJ2-7
d_call: TRBD2
v_call: TRBV5-4
clone_size: .
cdr3_aa: CASSSRTSGSISYEQYF
cdr3_nt: TGTGCCAGCAGCTCCCGGACTAGCGGGAGTATCTCCTACGAGCAGTACTTC

j_call: TRBJ1-5
d_call: .
v_call: TRBV7-8
clone_size: .
cdr3_aa: CASSFLGNQPQHF
cdr3_nt: TGTGCCAGCAGCTTTTTGGGGAATCAGCCCCAGCATTTT

j_call: TRBJ2-7
d_call: .
v_call: TRBV28
clone_size: .
cdr3_aa: CASSFGGRREQYF
cdr3_nt: TGTGCCAGCAGTTTTGGGGGTCGTCGGGAGCAGTACTTC

j_call: TRBJ2-1
d_call: .
v_call: TRBV10-3
clone_size: .
cdr3_aa: CATKEGLALYNEQFF
cdr3_nt: TGTGCCACCAAAGAAGGACTCGCATTATACAATGAGCAGTTCTTC

j_call: TRBJ2-3
d_call: .
v_call: TRBV18
clone_size: .
cdr3_aa: CASSPPKNTDTQYF
cdr3_nt: TGTGCCAGCTCACCACCGAAGAACACAGATACGCAGTATTTT

j_call: TRBJ2-7
d_call: TRBD2
v_call: TRBV4-1
clone_size: .
cdr3_aa: CASSQPRGTSGRSSYEQYF
cdr3_nt: TGCGCCAGCAGCCAACCCCGGGGGACTAGCGGGAGGAGCTCCTACGAGCAGTACTTC

j_call: TRBJ2-2
d_call: TRBD1
v_call: TRBV5-1
clone_size: .
cdr3_aa: CASSLGQGLVGELFF
cdr3_nt: TGCGCCAGCAGCTTGGGACAGGGGCTTGTCGGGGAGCTGTTTTTT

j_call: TRBJ1-2
d_call: TRBD1
v_call: TRBV6-6
clone_size: .
cdr3_aa: CASGGQAYGYTF
cdr3_nt: TGTGCCAGCGGGGGACAGGCCTATGGCTACACCTTC

j_call: TRBJ2-7
d_call: .
v_call: TRBV10-3
clone_size: .
cdr3_aa: CAISDKAFSYEQYF
cdr3_nt: TGTGCCATCAGTGACAAGGCCTTCTCCTACGAGCAGTACTTC

j_call: TRBJ1-1
d_call: TRBD1
v_call: TRBV5-6
clone_size: .
cdr3_aa: CASRKEQGARTEAFF
cdr3_nt: TGTGCCAGCAGGAAGGAGCAGGGGGCGCGGACTGAAGCTTTCTTT

j_call: TRBJ2-5
d_call: .
v_call: TRBV30
clone_size: .
cdr3_aa: CAWSLNSETQYF
cdr3_nt: TGTGCCTGGAGTCTAAATTCGGAGACCCAGTACTTC

j_call: TRBJ2-2
d_call: .
v_call: TRBV5-1
clone_size: once
cdr3_aa: CASSLGHSNTGELFF
cdr3_nt: TGCGCCAGCAGCTTGGGACACTCGAACACCGGGGAGCTGTTTTTT

j_call: TRBJ2-7
d_call: .
v_call: TRBV28
clone_size: .
cdr3_aa: CASNPSGTGKGYEQYF
cdr3_nt: TGTGCCAGCAACCCTAGCGGGACAGGGAAGGGCTACGAGCAGTACTTC

j_call: TRBJ2-1
d_call: .
v_call: TRBV7-9
clone_size: .
cdr3_aa: CASSWTTSHEQFF
cdr3_nt: TGTGCCAGCAGCTGGACTACCTCTCATGAGCAGTTCTTC

j_call: TRBJ2-1
d_call: TRBD2
v_call: TRBV5-1
clone_size: once
cdr3_aa: CASSLELAWDEQFF
cdr3_nt: TGCGCCAGCAGCTTGGAACTAGCGTGGGATGAGCAGTTCTTC

j_call: TRBJ2-1
d_call: TRBD2
v_call: TRBV5-8
clone_size: many
cdr3_aa: CASSLLAGSYNEQFF
cdr3_nt: TGTGCCAGCAGCTTACTAGCGGGCTCGTACAATGAGCAGTTCTTC

j_call: TRBJ2-5
d_call: .
v_call: TRBV28
clone_size: .
cdr3_aa: CASSSAHTQYF
cdr3_nt: TGTGCCAGCAGTTCCGCCCATACCCAGTACTTC

j_call: TRBJ2-6
d_call: TRBD1
v_call: TRBV5-6
clone_size: few
cdr3_aa: CATTGDPGANVLTF
cdr3_nt: TGTGCCACCACAGGGGATCCTGGGGCCAACGTCCTGACTTTC

j_call: TRBJ1-1
d_call: TRBD1
v_call: TRBV28
clone_size: few
cdr3_aa: CATNLWDRNTEAFF
cdr3_nt: TGTGCCACCAACCTCTGGGACAGGAACACTGAAGCTTTCTTT

j_call: TRBJ1-5
d_call: TRBD1
v_call: TRBV2
clone_size: .
cdr3_aa: CASSGQGKGFSNQPQHF
cdr3_nt: TGTGCCAGCAGCGGACAGGGAAAGGGGTTTAGCAATCAGCCCCAGCATTTT

j_call: TRBJ2-6
d_call: .
v_call: TRBV29-1
clone_size: .
cdr3_aa: CSVEEREQGSHSGANVLTF
cdr3_nt: TGCAGCGTTGAAGAGAGGGAACAGGGTTCCCACTCTGGGGCCAACGTCCTGACTTTC

j_call: TRBJ2-1
d_call: TRBD1
v_call: TRBV14
clone_size: .
cdr3_aa: CASSRQGNYNEQFF
cdr3_nt: TGTGCCAGCAGCCGACAGGGAAACTACAATGAGCAGTTCTTC

j_call: TRBJ1-2
d_call: .
v_call: TRBV7-9
clone_size: .
cdr3_aa: CASSSGSYGYTF
cdr3_nt: TGTGCCAGCAGCTCAGGGAGCTATGGCTACACCTTC

j_call: TRBJ2-7
d_call: .
v_call: TRBV28
clone_size: few
cdr3_aa: CASNSPGASRNYEQYF
cdr3_nt: TGTGCCAGCAACTCTCCCGGGGCTAGCAGAAACTACGAGCAGTACTTC

j_call: TRBJ2-1
d_call: TRBD1
v_call: TRBV5-1
clone_size: .
cdr3_aa: CASSLQGSSYNEQFF
cdr3_nt: TGCGCCAGCAGCTTACAGGGGAGCTCCTACAATGAGCAGTTCTTC

j_call: TRBJ2-7
d_call: .
v_call: TRBV14
clone_size: .
cdr3_aa: CASSQDRVSEDEQYF
cdr3_nt: TGTGCCAGCAGCCAAGATCGGGTCTCCGAGGACGAGCAGTACTTC

j_call: TRBJ1-3
d_call: TRBD1
v_call: TRBV7-9
clone_size: few
cdr3_aa: CASSSQGFGNTIYF
cdr3_nt: TGTGCCAGCAGCTCACAGGGGTTCGGAAACACCATATATTTT

j_call: TRBJ2-7
d_call: .
v_call: TRBV6-5
clone_size: few
cdr3_aa: CASSYSAGQSHEQYF
cdr3_nt: TGTGCCAGCAGTTACTCGGCGGGACAGAGTCACGAGCAGTACTTC

j_call: TRBJ2-3
d_call: TRBD2
v_call: TRBV7-2
clone_size: .
cdr3_aa: CASSSGLAGVADTQYF
cdr3_nt: TGTGCCAGCAGCTCGGGACTAGCGGGAGTTGCAGATACGCAGTATTTT

j_call: TRBJ2-5
d_call: .
v_call: TRBV7-2
clone_size: few
cdr3_aa: CASSSLRVTSTGTQYF
cdr3_nt: TGTGCCAGCAGCTCCCTCCGGGTGACAAGTACCGGGACCCAGTACTTC

j_call: TRBJ2-1
d_call: TRBD2
v_call: TRBV5-4
clone_size: .
cdr3_aa: CASSLGAGGYNEQFF
cdr3_nt: TGTGCCAGCAGCTTGGGAGCGGGAGGGTACAATGAGCAGTTCTTC

j_call: TRBJ2-1
d_call: .
v_call: TRBV5-6
clone_size: medium-sized
cdr3_aa: CASSLALISSYNEQFF
cdr3_nt: TGTGCCAGCAGCTTGGCGCTTATAAGCTCCTACAATGAGCAGTTCTTC

j_call: TRBJ2-2
d_call: .
v_call: TRBV29-1
clone_size: few
cdr3_aa: CSVASGANTGELFF
cdr3_nt: TGCAGCGTTGCCTCAGGGGCGAACACCGGGGAGCTGTTTTTT

j_call: TRBJ2-5
d_call: .
v_call: TRBV7-3
clone_size: .
cdr3_aa: CASSLSGQETQYF
cdr3_nt: TGTGCCAGCAGCTTATCGGGCCAAGAGACCCAGTACTTC

j_call: TRBJ2-7
d_call: TRBD2
v_call: TRBV19
clone_size: .
cdr3_aa: CASSDLGLAVYEQYF
cdr3_nt: TGTGCCAGTAGTGACCTGGGACTAGCGGTCTACGAGCAGTACTTC

j_call: TRBJ1-6
d_call: TRBD1
v_call: TRBV11-2
clone_size: .
cdr3_aa: CASSWVKGQGHSPLHF
cdr3_nt: TGTGCCAGCAGCTGGGTCAAGGGACAGGGGCATTCACCCCTCCACTTT

j_call: TRBJ2-2
d_call: TRBD1
v_call: TRBV7-3
clone_size: .
cdr3_aa: CASSPRQGRNTGELFF
cdr3_nt: TGTGCCAGCAGCCCCCGACAGGGGAGGAACACCGGGGAGCTGTTTTTT

j_call: TRBJ1-4
d_call: .
v_call: TRBV28
clone_size: .
cdr3_aa: CATLNEKLFF
cdr3_nt: TGTGCCACCCTTAATGAAAAACTGTTTTTT

j_call: TRBJ2-1
d_call: TRBD2
v_call: TRBV11-3
clone_size: .
cdr3_aa: CASSRLNGIAGGLYNEQFF
cdr3_nt: TGTGCCAGCAGCCGACTAAATGGGATAGCGGGAGGGCTCTACAATGAGCAGTTCTTC